The present entry profiles one TCR beta chain with its context. Its target is unknown. These data are taken from a study of cytotoxic CD8 clonotypes in ibrutinib-treated CLL. About the research overall: The taking of response samples occurred after a median about eleven months of treatment, with a range of 6 to 36. Study-wide points: The clonality rise at ibrutinib response reflected private clonotype expansion. Baseline levels were approached again at progression, after clonality had risen at ibrutinib response.

With 6 bases removed from V and 8 bases from J, the gap between germline ends came to 16 bases. The length of the CDR3 is 13 residues. The germline V gene encodes CDR1 MNHNS and CDR2 SASEGT. Depth targeted 1 in 200,000 to 1 in 1 million T cells, averaging approximately 10x coverage per clonotype. Generated by immunoSEQ multiplex PCR, the TCRdb table keeps only in-frame clones and is missing some. The sample shows 250,000 to 350,000 clones, more than 70% of them seen only once. Specimen: PBMCs, collected at disease progression, from a patient treated with ibrutinib. The receptor comes from a human donor with chronic lymphocytic leukemia. V gene TRBV6-1 combines with J gene TRBJ1-2, with D unresolved. CDR3: CASSRTTIFGYTF. The CDR3, as DNA: TGTGCCAGCAGCAGGACTACAATCTTCGGCTACACCTTC.